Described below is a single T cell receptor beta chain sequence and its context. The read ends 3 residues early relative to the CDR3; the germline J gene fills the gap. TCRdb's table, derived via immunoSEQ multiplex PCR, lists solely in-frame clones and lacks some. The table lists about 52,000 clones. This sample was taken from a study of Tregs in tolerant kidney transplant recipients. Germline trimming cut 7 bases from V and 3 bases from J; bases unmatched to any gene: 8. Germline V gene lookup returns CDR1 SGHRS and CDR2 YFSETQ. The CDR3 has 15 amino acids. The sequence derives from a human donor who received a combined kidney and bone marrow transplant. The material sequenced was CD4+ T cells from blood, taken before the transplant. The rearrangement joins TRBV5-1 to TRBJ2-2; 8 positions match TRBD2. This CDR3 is CASCRTSGYTGELFF. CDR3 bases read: TGCGCCAGCTGCCGTACTAGCGGTTACACCGGGGAG.